The 4 T cell receptor beta chains below were found in one sample sequenced in a study of T cells in Graves' hyperthyroidism and ophthalmopathy. TCR beta CDR3 regions were amplified from RNA. HTBI primers were the set used in a first-round RT-PCR of the TCR CDR3. One entry per CDR3 protein, called by TCRdb with MiXCR from the multiplex PCR reads. The sample records hundreds of thousands of distinct CDR3 sequences, around 14% being singletons. Input material: blood. Receptors originate from a woman between 18 and 30 years old with Graves' hyperthyroidism that later progressed to Graves' ophthalmopathy.

The V call is TRBV10-2, the J call TRBJ1-3; TRBD1 is a possible D gene (5 bases). This CDR3 spans 18 amino acids. The V end was cut by 3 bases, the J end by 0 bases, with 18 bases between. Germline CDR1 WSHSY, CDR2 SAAADI. CDR3 protein: CASSDIGPPGGSGNTIYF. The CDR3 nucleotides read TGCGCCAGCAGTGATATAGGCCCTCCTGGGGGCTCTGGAAACACCATATATTTT.

This clonotype showed up many times. This chain links TRBV7-2 with TRBJ1-5; D not certain. Germline CDR1 reads SGHTA; CDR2 reads FQGNSA. The CDR3 loop spans 14 amino acids. The V and J ends lost 1 base and 7 bases respectively, with 11 bases between them. The CDR3 sequence: CASSLVTVGQPQHF. In DNA form, the CDR3 reads TGTGCCAGCAGCTTAGTGACGGTCGGCCAGCCCCAGCATTTT.

This clonotype came up a few times. The chain is built from TRBV19 and TRBJ2-7; D is unclear. Trimming stripped 5 bases from V and 1 base from J, with 9 bases between. In germline, CDR1 is LNHDA, CDR2 SQIVND (reference sequence). This CDR3 has 13 amino acids. The CDR3 nucleotides are TGTGCCAGTAGTCCGGCGGCGTCCTACGAGCAGTACTTC. This translates into CASSPAASYEQYF.

The chain recombines TRBV30 with TRBJ2-1, with 7 bases lining up with TRBD2. The CDR3 contains 13 residues. The junction had 11 bases not matched to a gene; V was cut back by 8 bases and J by 7 bases. Germline V gene sequence: CDR1 GTSNPN, CDR2 SVGIG (reference sequence). The DNA for the CDR3 is TGTGCCCACCGGATGCGGCGGGAGAATGAGCAGTTCTTC. Protein product: CAHRMRRENEQFF.